This record looks at one T cell receptor (beta chain) sequence and its context. Its target is not known. CDR3 length: 14 residues. Germline-derived CDR1 and CDR2 are ENHRY and SYGVKD. V was pared by 2 bases and J by 6 bases, with 5 bases of the junction left unmatched. Patients with autoimmune history or systemic immunosuppression were excluded. The source of the sample is a study of OX40 agonist ivuxolimab in advanced cancers. Study context: While on treatment, patients had intravenous ivuxolimab at 0.01 to 10 mg/kg every 2 weeks.

Produced via immunoSEQ multiplex PCR; TCRdb's table is partial and in-frame only. The sample includes under 55,000 clones, 85% to 90% of them seen just once. General study results and limits: Expanded clones were, on average, more numerous in CD8+ T cells than in CD4+. Some nonresponders likewise displayed low normalized T-cell clonal expansion.

This sequence originates from an adult with an advanced solid tumor such as melanoma, head and neck, liver or kidney cancer. Sequenced material: CD4+ or CD8+ T cells sorted from blood, taken in a trial of the OX40 agonist ivuxolimab. The chain is built from TRBV10-3 and TRBJ1-1, with TRBD1 matching over 8 bases. The CDR3 loop is CAISEGQGNAEAFF. The CDR3, as DNA: TGTGCCATCAGTGAGGGACAGGGAAACGCTGAAGCTTTCTTT.